These T cell receptor beta chains were read from a single sample in a study of neurological immune-mediated disorders. TCRdb re-called the 5' RACE reads through MiXCR, storing one row per CDR3 protein. Of about 80,000 distinct CDR3 sequences listed, roughly 4.3% were seen once; the top ten hold 5.7%. Material for sequencing was PBMCs. Every receptor here comes from a woman aged 55-69 years with multiple sclerosis. Each CDR3 is given with its conserved first and last residue. D genes are given only for firm matches. Sizes are listed as once, few, many or a size class.

v_call: TRBV12-3/TRBV12-4
clone_size: many
j_call: TRBJ1-1
d_call: TRBD1
cdr3_aa: CASSSRTGANTEAFF
cdr3_nt: TGTGCCAGCAGTAGTCGGACAGGGGCGAACACTGAAGCTTTCTTT

v_call: TRBV20-1
clone_size: many
j_call: TRBJ2-2
d_call: NA
cdr3_aa: CSYTRNTNTGELFF
cdr3_nt: TGCAGTTATACCAGGAACACGAACACCGGGGAGCTGTTTTTT

v_call: TRBV20-1
clone_size: many
j_call: TRBJ2-5
d_call: TRBD1
cdr3_aa: CSARGTGSQETQYF
cdr3_nt: TGCAGTGCTAGAGGGACAGGGTCACAAGAGACCCAGTACTTC

v_call: TRBV18
clone_size: many
j_call: TRBJ1-1
d_call: NA
cdr3_aa: CASSPRKVNTEAFF
cdr3_nt: TGTGCCAGCTCACCACGTAAAGTTAACACTGAAGCTTTCTTT

v_call: TRBV27
clone_size: many
j_call: TRBJ1-1
d_call: NA
cdr3_aa: CATRLDNRANTEAFF
cdr3_nt: TGTGCCACCAGATTGGACAACAGGGCGAACACTGAAGCTTTCTTT

v_call: TRBV20-1
clone_size: many
j_call: TRBJ2-1
d_call: TRBD1
cdr3_aa: CSASGTGVSDEQFF
cdr3_nt: TGCAGTGCCTCCGGGACAGGGGTTTCCGATGAGCAGTTCTTC

v_call: TRBV5-1
clone_size: many
j_call: TRBJ2-1
d_call: TRBD2
cdr3_aa: CASSLALGLAGGYNEQFF
cdr3_nt: TGCGCCAGCAGCTTGGCCCTAGGACTAGCGGGGGGATACAATGAGCAGTTCTTC

v_call: TRBV29-1
clone_size: many
j_call: TRBJ2-3
d_call: NA
cdr3_aa: CSALAQETSTDTQYF
cdr3_nt: TGCAGCGCCTTAGCTCAGGAGACTAGCACAGATACGCAGTATTTT

v_call: TRBV20-1
clone_size: many
j_call: TRBJ2-5
d_call: TRBD2
cdr3_aa: CSASERGGQETQYF
cdr3_nt: TGCAGTGCTAGTGAGCGGGGGGGCCAGGAGACCCAGTACTTC

v_call: TRBV12-3/TRBV12-4
clone_size: many
j_call: TRBJ2-1
d_call: TRBD2
cdr3_aa: CASTHTSGINEQFF
cdr3_nt: TGTGCCAGCACCCACACTAGCGGCATCAATGAGCAGTTCTTC

v_call: TRBV12-3/TRBV12-4
clone_size: many
j_call: TRBJ2-5
d_call: NA
cdr3_aa: CASSLWVETQYF
cdr3_nt: TGTGCCAGCAGTTTGTGGGTTGAGACCCAGTACTTC

v_call: TRBV11-2
clone_size: many
j_call: TRBJ2-7
d_call: NA
cdr3_aa: CASSLVPRGGYEQYF
cdr3_nt: TGTGCCAGCAGCTTAGTCCCTCGAGGGGGCTACGAGCAGTACTTC

v_call: TRBV20-1
clone_size: many
j_call: TRBJ1-5
d_call: NA
cdr3_aa: CSAIRGGGNQPQHF
cdr3_nt: TGCAGTGCTATACGGGGGGGGGGCAATCAGCCCCAGCATTTT

v_call: TRBV4-2
clone_size: many
j_call: TRBJ1-2
d_call: NA
cdr3_aa: CASSQEPTGTGYGYTF
cdr3_nt: TGTGCCAGCAGCCAAGAGCCCACCGGGACCGGCTATGGCTACACCTTC